The 5 T cell receptor beta chains below all came from one sample that was sequenced in a study of T cell repertoires in cytomegalovirus infection. Each CDR3 protein is one row after TCRdb ran MiXCR on the reads. There are fewer than 350,000 distinct CDR3 sequences in the sample; 25% to 35% occur only once, and 15% to 25% lies in the top ten. For these TCRs, the target antigens are not known. Specimen: cultured PBMCs, collected from culture after CMV antigen stimulation. These receptors were obtained from a human donor in good health (CMV status not recorded). Some clones in this sample may be carry-over from other donors' samples.

The rearrangement uses TRBV29-1 and TRBJ1-2, with TRBD1 as a possible D gene (5 bases). This CDR3 has 13 residues. The germline CDR1 and CDR2 sequences are SQVTM and ANQGSEA. The V gene lost 7 bases and the J gene lost 6 bases, with 18 bases spanning the gap. As DNA, the CDR3 is TGCAGCGCCCCGCTGGGGCAGGGTGATGGCTACACCTTC. As protein: CSAPLGQGDGYTF.

This chain links TRBV15 with TRBJ1-2; perhaps TRBD1 as D (5 bases). From germline, CDR1 is LNHNV and CDR2 YYDKDF (reference sequence). The V end lost 3 bases, the J end lost 2 bases, and 16 bases lay between the germline ends. The CDR3 sequence is 16 residues long. The CDR3 region has the DNA TGTGCCACCAGCAGTGCCCTGGGGGGGAGGAACTATGGCTACACCTTC. Its protein product is CATSSALGGRNYGYTF.

The V and J genes are TRBV24-1 and TRBJ2-1; D gene ambiguous. The CDR3 spans 13 residues. Germline CDR1 and CDR2: KGHDR and SFDVKD. V shed 12 bases and J shed 5 bases, with 16 bases lying between them. Here the CDR3 reads CAARVRTDNEQFF. The CDR3 nucleotides read TGTGCCGCTAGGGTGAGGACGGACAATGAGCAGTTCTTC.

This clonotype was recorded many times. V is TRBV28 and J is TRBJ2-7; TRBD2 matches at 8 bases. Germline assignment: CDR1 MDHEN and CDR2 SYDVKM. The V segment lost 4 bases and the J segment 3 bases; nucleotides outside the gene matches: 11. This CDR3 has 16 amino acids. CDR3 coding DNA: TGTGCCAGCAGTTACCCTTTAGCGGGAAGGGGCTACGAGCAGTACTTC. Amino acids: CASSYPLAGRGYEQYF.

DNA of the CDR3: TGCAGCGTTTCCCGGACGGTGAACACTGAAGCTTTCTTT. Its translation: CSVSRTVNTEAFF. J is TRBJ1-1 and V is TRBV29-1; D uncertain. The CDR3 spans 13 residues. Germline lookup yields CDR1 SQVTM and CDR2 ANQGSEA. V gave up 5 bases and J gave up 0 bases, with 10 bases separating them.